These 16 T cell receptor beta chains were all obtained from the same sample, sequenced in a study of blood T cell repertoires in COVID-19. Produced via immunoSEQ multiplex PCR; TCRdb's table is partial and in-frame only. The table records some 190,000 clones, 82% of them present only once. Material: peripheral blood. The source of these receptors is a woman aged 80 or older with active or convalescent COVID-19.

DNA for the CDR3: TGTGCCAGCAGCCAAGCGGGGACAGGGGGGTATGGCTACACCTTC. It codes for CASSQAGTGGYGYTF. This chain links TRBV3-1 (or the pseudogene TRBV3-2) with TRBJ1-2; TRBD1 agrees at 11 bases. This CDR3 contains 15 residues. V lost 1 base to trimming and J lost 5 bases; unmatched junction nucleotides: 3. Germline CDR1 reads LGHDT; CDR2 reads YNNKEL (reference sequence).

V is TRBV5-1 and J is TRBJ1-1; 8 bases line up with TRBD1. Trimming removed 2 bases from V and 1 base from J; junction bases left unmatched: 4. In germline, CDR1 is SGHRS, CDR2 YFSETQ. The CDR3 runs to 15 residues. As DNA, the CDR3 is TGCGCCAGCAGCTTACTGACAGGGGAGAACACTGAAGCTTTCTTT. This sequence encodes CASSLLTGENTEAFF. Combining the CDR3 with reference TRBV5-1 and TRBJ1-1 gives the whole variable domain KAGVTQTPRYLIKTRGQQVTLSCSPISGHRSVSWYQQTPGQGLQFLFEYFSETQRNKGNFPGRFSGRQFSNSRSEMNVSTLELGDSALYLCASSLLTGENTEAFFGQGTRLTVV.

The chain couples TRBV7-9 to TRBJ1-3; TRBD1 matches at 8 bases. V lost 7 bases, J lost 0 bases, and 5 bases stayed unmatched. CDR1 is SEHNR and CDR2 is FQNEAQ in the germline V gene (reference sequence). The CDR3 contains 15 residues. Here the CDR3 DNA reads TGTGCCAGCATCGACAGGGGTGGCTCTGGAAACACCATATATTTT. Protein sequence: CASIDRGGSGNTIYF.

This sequence joins TRBV5-1 and TRBJ1-1, with 10 bases lining up with TRBD1. The CDR3 is made up of 14 amino acids. Germline CDR1 reads SGHRS; CDR2 reads YFSETQ. V lost 6 bases, J lost 2 bases, and 4 bases stayed unmatched. DNA for the CDR3: TGCGCCAGCACCCGGGACAGGGGAAACACTGAAGCTTTCTTT. Protein: CASTRDRGNTEAFF. Filled out from reference TRBV5-1 and TRBJ1-1, the complete variable domain reads KAGVTQTPRYLIKTRGQQVTLSCSPISGHRSVSWYQQTPGQGLQFLFEYFSETQRNKGNFPGRFSGRQFSNSRSEMNVSTLELGDSALYLCASTRDRGNTEAFFGQGTRLTVV.

V is TRBV28 and J is TRBJ1-5; the match to TRBD1 covers 12 bases. The CDR3 loop spans 16 amino acids. Germline loops: CDR1 MDHEN, CDR2 SYDVKM. With V trimmed by 5 bases and J by 7 bases, 9 bases remained unmatched. The CDR3 nucleotides read TGTGCCAGCAGTCCGAGGGACAGGGGGCCCGGACAGCCCCAGCATTTT. It encodes CASSPRDRGPGQPQHF. Full variable domain (missing parts from reference TRBV28 and TRBJ1-5): DVKVTQSSRYLVKRTGEKVFLECVQDMDHENMFWYRQDPGLGLRLIYFSYDVKMKEKGDIPEGYSVSREKKERFSLILESASTNQTSMYLCASSPRDRGPGQPQHFGDGTRLSIL.

This clone was picked up a small number of times. The chain joins TRBV5-1 to TRBJ2-7; 12 nucleotides agree with TRBD2. The V and J ends lost 3 bases and 4 bases, in that order; junction bases with no gene match: 5. Per the germline V gene, CDR1 is SGHRS and CDR2 is YFSETQ. CDR3 length: 15 amino acids. The CDR3 DNA reads TGCGCCAGCAGCTCGACTAGCGGGAGTTTGTACGAGCAGTACTTC. It yields the protein CASSSTSGSLYEQYF.

Here the CDR3 reads CASSKQGARYEQYF. The CDR3 bases are TGTGCCAGTAGTAAACAGGGGGCTAGGTACGAGCAGTACTTC. The chain uses TRBV19 and TRBJ2-7, with 9 bases identical to TRBD1. The J segment lost 4 bases and the V segment lost 4 bases, leaving 5 bases of the junction unmatched. Germline V gene sequence: CDR1 LNHDA, CDR2 SQIVND (reference sequence). This CDR3 region has 14 residues.

This sequence joins TRBV7-6 and TRBJ2-1; 7 nucleotides align to TRBD1. The germline V gene has CDR1 SGHVS and CDR2 FNYEAQ. V lost 5 bases and J lost 2; bases outside the gene matches: 6. The CDR3 loop spans 15 amino acids. The CDR3 DNA reads as TGTGCCAGCAGCCAGAAGACAGGGCCCTACAATGAGCAGTTCTTC. This gives the protein CASSQKTGPYNEQFF. Using reference TRBV7-6 and TRBJ2-1 for the parts outside the CDR3, the full variable domain is GAGVSQSPRYKVTKRGQDVALRCDPISGHVSLYWYRQALGQGPEFLTYFNYEAQQDKSGLPNDRFSAERPEGSISTLTIQRTEQRDSAMYRCASSQKTGPYNEQFFGPGTRLTVL.

V gene TRBV7-3 combines with J gene TRBJ1-1, with no clear D. Trimming removed 0 bases from V and 5 bases from J, with 13 bases in between. The CDR3 consists of 15 residues. CDR1 is SGHTA and CDR2 is FQGTGA in the germline V gene. The CDR3 loop is CASSLTSGLRTEAFF. The DNA for the CDR3 is TGTGCCAGCAGCTTAACGTCGGGTTTACGTACTGAAGCTTTCTTT.

This clone was observed many times. The chain couples TRBV7-9 to TRBJ1-1, with 7 bases that match TRBD1. The CDR3 runs 13 residues. V was clipped by 5 bases and J by 1 base; unmatched bases: 1. Germline assignment: CDR1 SEHNR and CDR2 FQNEAQ (reference sequence). CDR3 protein: CASSRTGNTEAFF. The CDR3 nucleotides are TGTGCCAGCAGCCGGACAGGGAACACTGAAGCTTTCTTT.

This clone was seen a handful of times. V is TRBV19 and J is TRBJ2-3; 13 bases line up with TRBD2. The CDR3 is 17 amino acids. Trimming at V came to 6 bases and at J to 6 bases, leaving 12 bases not matched to a gene. Per germline, CDR1 LNHDA and CDR2 SQIVND (reference sequence). CDR3 protein: CASSTGLAGARADTQYF. The CDR3 coding sequence is TGTGCCAGTAGCACCGGACTAGCGGGAGCTCGGGCGGATACGCAGTATTTT. The whole variable domain, remainder taken from reference TRBV19 and TRBJ2-3, is DGGITQSPKYLFRKEGQNVTLSCEQNLNHDAMYWYRQDPGQGLRLIYYSQIVNDFQKGDIAEGYSVSREKKESFPLTVTSAQKNPTAFYLCASSTGLAGARADTQYFGPGTRLTVL.

The CDR3 DNA is TGTGCCACCAGTGACCCTCCGGGAAAAGGGCAGTTCTTC. It codes for CATSDPPGKGQFF. The rearrangement uses TRBV24-1 and TRBJ2-1; tentatively, D is TRBD2 (5 bases). The CDR3 extends over 13 amino acids. Germline V gene lookup returns CDR1 KGHDR and CDR2 SFDVKD. V dropped 4 bases and J dropped 12 bases, with 15 bases sitting between them.

The J gene is TRBJ1-2, the V gene TRBV28; D uncertain. The CDR3 consists of 14 residues. V was cut by 5 bases and J by 2 bases, with 12 bases left in between. CDR1 and CDR2 (germline): MDHEN, SYDVKM. The CDR3 bases are TGTGCCAGCAGTGATCCGGCACAGAACTATGGCTACACCTTC. This translates into CASSDPAQNYGYTF.

The J gene is TRBJ2-3, the V gene TRBV6-1; TRBD1 might be the D (5 bases). The CDR3 is made up of 15 amino acids. The V and J ends lost 8 bases and 1 base respectively, with 16 bases between them. CDR1 is MNHNS, CDR2 SASEGT, per germline. In DNA, the CDR3 is TGTGCCAGCCAGGGTTTAGGGGCCGGCACAGATACGCAGTATTTT. This gives the protein CASQGLGAGTDTQYF.

The chain has TRBV28 and TRBJ2-1; possible D gene TRBD2, 5 bases. This CDR3 is built from 14 residues. Germline CDR1 and CDR2: MDHEN and SYDVKM. Trimming removed 3 bases from V and 0 bases from J, with 6 bases in between. The DNA for the CDR3 is TGTGCCAGCAGTTTGACTACCTCCTACAATGAGCAGTTCTTC. Its translation is CASSLTTSYNEQFF.

The chain is built from TRBV2 and TRBJ2-2; D remains ambiguous. CDR3 length: 12 residues. Germline V gives CDR1 SNHLY, CDR2 FYNNEI. V was cut by 6 bases and J by 0 bases, with 2 bases left in between. CDR3 sequence (DNA): TGTGCCAGCAGCGCGAACACCGGGGAGCTGTTTTTT. Its translation is CASSANTGELFF.